The sequence of this T cell receptor (beta chain) was determined in a study of beta chain features in type 1 diabetes. At the level of the study: Healthy donors and patients showed comparable age, gender and cell yields.

Expressed TCRB transcripts were sequenced because the entire RNA isolate underwent reverse transcription. Repertoires were generated with immunoSEQ multiplex PCR, while TCRdb's copy carries only in-frame clones and drops some. Of 240,000 or so clones in the sample, about 71% were seen once. This CDR3 comprises 14 residues. With 1 base removed from V and 7 bases from J, the gap between germline ends came to 14 bases. Germline V gene data show CDR1 as GTSNPN and CDR2 as SVGIG (reference sequence). The chain couples TRBV30 to TRBJ1-5; D is unresolved. This TCR was recovered from a man aged 25 to 40 in good health. Sequencing used naive CD4+ T cells from blood. CDR3 coding DNA: TGTGCCTGGAGTGGGGCCTCTATGGGGCAGCCCCAGCATTTT. This encodes CAWSGASMGQPQHF.